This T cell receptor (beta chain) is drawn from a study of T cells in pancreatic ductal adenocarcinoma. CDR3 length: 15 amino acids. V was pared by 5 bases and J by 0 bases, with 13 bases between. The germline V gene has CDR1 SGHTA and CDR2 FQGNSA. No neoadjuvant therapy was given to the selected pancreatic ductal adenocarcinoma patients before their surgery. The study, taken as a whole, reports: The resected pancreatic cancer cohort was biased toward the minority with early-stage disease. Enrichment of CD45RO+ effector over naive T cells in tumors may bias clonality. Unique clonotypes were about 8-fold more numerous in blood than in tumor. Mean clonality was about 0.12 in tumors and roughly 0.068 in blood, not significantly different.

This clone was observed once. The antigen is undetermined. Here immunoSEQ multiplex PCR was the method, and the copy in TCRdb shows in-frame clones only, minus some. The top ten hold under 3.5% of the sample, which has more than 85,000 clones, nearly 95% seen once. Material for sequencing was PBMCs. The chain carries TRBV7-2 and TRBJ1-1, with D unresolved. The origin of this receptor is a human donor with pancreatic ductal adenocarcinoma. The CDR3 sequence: CASSRQRVLNTEAFF. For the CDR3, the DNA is TGTGCCAGCAGCCGCCAGCGGGTTTTGAACACTGAAGCTTTCTTT.